Listed below are T cell receptor beta chains from one sample, sequenced in a study of human T cells and chemical hapten exposure. MiXCR, applied by TCRdb to the RACE reads, yields one record per CDR3 protein. The sample has fewer than 300,000 distinct CDR3 sequences; around 7.3% are singletons. The specimen was whole blood, collected in connection with sensitization to the hapten diphenylcyclopropenone (DPC). The receptors were gathered from a young man with alopecia areata. Some clones in this sample may be carry-over from other donors' samples. Both conserved end residues are part of each CDR3. The D gene is left open where the match is weak. Clone sizes are shown as how often the clone was seen (once, few, many) or a class if it is expanded.

d_gene	abundance	j_gene	v_gene	CDR3nt	CDR3aa
.	many	TRBJ2-3	TRBV10-3	TGTGCCATCAGCATCGGACCAGACACAGATACGCAGTATTTT	CAISIGPDTDTQYF
.	few	TRBJ1-1	TRBV7-2	TGTGCCAGCAGCTTAGAGGGACATCAGGGCACTGAAGCTTTCTTT	CASSLEGHQGTEAFF
TRBD1	many	TRBJ2-7	TRBV29-1	TGCAGCGTTGAGACAGGGGAGACATTCGCCGAGCAGTACTTC	CSVETGETFAEQYF
.	many	TRBJ1-1	TRBV29-1	TGCAGCGTTAGTAAGGGGAACACTGAAGCTTTCTTT	CSVSKGNTEAFF
TRBD2	many	TRBJ2-2	TRBV3-1	TGTGCCAGCAGCCGCGGATTAGCGGGGGGGCCTGACGGGGAGCTGTTTTTT	CASSRGLAGGPDGELFF
.	many	TRBJ1-3	TRBV7-6	TGTGCCAGCAGCCCCCGTGGGGGGAACTCTGGAAACACCATATATTTT	CASSPRGGNSGNTIYF
.	many	TRBJ2-5	TRBV11-2	TGTGCCAGCAGGATCCTCCAAGAGACCCAGTACTTC	CASRILQETQYF
TRBD2	many	TRBJ2-3	TRBV15	TGTGCCACCAGCAGAGGTAGCGGGGACACAGATACGCAGTATTTT	CATSRGSGDTDTQYF
.	few	TRBJ2-3	TRBV20-1	TGCAGTGCTAGAGAGCGGGACCAGAGGGGTACGCAGTATTTT	CSARERDQRGTQYF
.	few	TRBJ1-5	TRBV2	TGTGCCAGCATGTTGGGCTCCGGGTATCAGCCCCAGCATTTT	CASMLGSGYQPQHF
.	many	TRBJ2-2	TRBV7-9	TGTGCCAGCAGCCGGGACGTTGGCGGGGAGCTGTTTTTT	CASSRDVGGELFF
TRBD1	many	TRBJ2-5	TRBV28	TGTGCCAGCACCCCGGGACAGGCACAAGAGACCCAGTACTTC	CASTPGQAQETQYF